The 3 T cell receptor beta chains reported below all come from one sample, sequenced in a study of cytomegalovirus exposure and HLA in healthy donors. PCR involved 60 Vbeta and 13 Jbeta primers. Libraries were prepared by immunoSEQ multiplex PCR; TCRdb keeps only in-frame clonotypes and omits some of them. In the table there are 100,000 to 120,000 clones, approximately 12% of which are singletons. Sequenced: PBMCs. These receptors all stem from a man in his forties in good health and CMV-seropositive.

The sample holds a few counts of this clone. V usage is TRBV6-6 and J usage is TRBJ2-2, with 10 bases aligning to TRBD1. The trim removed 5 bases at V and 3 bases at J, leaving 3 bases unmatched. CDR1 is MNHNY, CDR2 SVGAGI, per germline (reference sequence). The CDR3 has 15 amino acids. CDR3 in amino acids: CASSRQGAYTGELFF. The DNA of the CDR3 is TGTGCCAGCAGTCGACAGGGGGCGTACACCGGGGAGCTGTTTTTT.

The rearrangement joins TRBV6-1 to TRBJ2-1, with 8 bases fitting TRBD1. CDR3 length: 15 amino acids. Per the germline V gene, CDR1 is MNHNS and CDR2 is SASEGT. Losses at the gene ends were 5 bases for V and 5 bases for J; bases not matched to a gene: 8. The CDR3 protein is CASSPDRGWNNEQFF. CDR3 nucleotide sequence: TGTGCCAGCAGTCCCGACAGGGGTTGGAACAATGAGCAGTTCTTC.

This clone was recorded at least ten times. The rearrangement joins TRBV5-1 to TRBJ2-7; TRBD1 agrees at 8 bases. The germline gives CDR1 SGHRS, CDR2 YFSETQ. J gave up 4 bases and V 5 bases, and 8 bases lay outside the gene matches. The CDR3 spans 14 residues. The CDR3 here is CASRPDRVLYEQYF. The CDR3 DNA reads as TGCGCCAGCAGACCGGACAGGGTTCTGTACGAGCAGTACTTC.